These T cell receptor beta chains were read from a single sample in a study of post-analysis software for immune sequencing data. TCRdb reprocessed the PCR reads with MiXCR, giving one entry per CDR3 protein. The repertoire holds about 680,000 distinct CDR3 sequences, with over 45% as singletons. Sequenced input: blood. These receptors all come from a girl aged 2-10 years with multiple sclerosis. Each CDR3 is given with its conserved first and last residue. A D gene is named only where the DNA matches it firmly. Clone sizes are given selectively: once, few, many, or a class where the clone is expanded.

cdr3_nt cdr3_aa clone_size v_call cdr3_length j_call d_call
TGCAGCGCCGGGACAGGTTGGAACACCGGGGAGCTGTTTTTT CSAGTGWNTGELFF . TRBV29-1 14 TRBJ2-2 TRBD1
TGCGCCAGCAACCCAGGGATGAACACTGAAGCTTTCTTT CASNPGMNTEAFF . TRBV5-1 13 TRBJ1-1 .
TGTGCCAGTAGTACGGGACAGGGAGGCTACGAGCAGTACTTC CASSTGQGGYEQYF once TRBV19 14 TRBJ2-7 TRBD1
TGTGCCAGCAGTGAAGCAGAGACAGGGGGAGGCACAGATACGCAGTATTTT CASSEAETGGGTDTQYF . TRBV2 17 TRBJ2-3 TRBD1
TGCGCCAGCAGCCACGAAGGGCCGGGACTAGCGGGAGCCCTCAATGAGCAGTTCTTC CASSHEGPGLAGALNEQFF few TRBV4-1 19 TRBJ2-1 TRBD2
TGTGCCAGCAGCTTAGCCGGGTGGTCCTACGAGCAGTACTTC CASSLAGWSYEQYF . TRBV7-6 14 TRBJ2-7 .
TGTGCCACGAAAAAATGGAATGACAATGAGCAGTTCTTC CATKKWNDNEQFF . TRBV24-1 13 TRBJ2-1 .
TGCAGTGCTAGAGAATGGGGGAATCAGTACTTC CSAREWGNQYF . TRBV20-1 11 TRBJ2-7 .
TGTGCCAGCAGTTACTCTGACGGGGAGGGGTTTTACGAGCAGTACTTC CASSYSDGEGFYEQYF few TRBV6-5 16 TRBJ2-7 TRBD2
TGTGCCAGCAGCTCCCGGTGGGCTAGCGGGAAGAGTGAGCAGTTCTTC CASSSRWASGKSEQFF . TRBV7-2 16 TRBJ2-1 TRBD2
TGTGCCAGCAGTTTAGTAGCCGAGGGGGGCTCCCAAGAGACCCAGTACTTC CASSLVAEGGSQETQYF . TRBV6-5 17 TRBJ2-5 .
TGTGCCAGCAGACCCAGGACTAGCGGGGGAACCTACAATGAGCAGTTCTTC CASRPRTSGGTYNEQFF . TRBV2 17 TRBJ2-1 TRBD2
TGTGCCAGCTCACCCCCTTTCCAGGGGCTTAAAAACATTCAGTACTTC CASSPPFQGLKNIQYF once TRBV18 16 TRBJ2-4 .
TGTGCCAGCAGCCGCAGCGGGGGGAACAACCAAGAGACCCAGTACTTC CASSRSGGNNQETQYF . TRBV4-2 16 TRBJ2-5 TRBD2
TGCGCCAGCAGCTTGCTTCCGTCTATAGCGGACATTCAGTACTTC CASSLLPSIADIQYF few TRBV5-1 15 TRBJ2-4 .
TGTGCCAGCTCAAGGACGGGCGAGCAAGAGACCCAGTACTTC CASSRTGEQETQYF . TRBV18 14 TRBJ2-5 .
TGTGCCAGCAGCCACGACAACCAGGAGACCCAGTACTTC CASSHDNQETQYF . TRBV3-1 13 TRBJ2-5 .
TGTGCCAGCAGCGTAGTACAGGGAGGTCGCGGCAAAAACATTCAGTACTTC CASSVVQGGRGKNIQYF . TRBV14 17 TRBJ2-4 .
TGCAGCGTTGACAGCATGAACACTGAAGCTTTCTTT CSVDSMNTEAFF . TRBV29-1 12 TRBJ1-1 .
TGCGCCAGCAGCTTGACGACAGACAACCAAGAGACCCAGTACTTC CASSLTTDNQETQYF . TRBV5-1 15 TRBJ2-5 .
TGCAGCGTTGAGACTAGCGGGACCTACAATGAGCAGTTCTTC CSVETSGTYNEQFF few TRBV29-1 14 TRBJ2-1 TRBD2
TGCAGTGCTAGGATCGGCTGGGGGGCAAATGAGCAGTTCTTC CSARIGWGANEQFF . TRBV20-1 14 TRBJ2-1 .
TGTGCCAGCAGCGGCGGGACAGGGGACAATCAGCCCCAGCATTTT CASSGGTGDNQPQHF . TRBV5-6 15 TRBJ1-5 TRBD1
TGCGCCAGCAGCCCTGACAGGGGAACGTCCTACGAGCAGTACTTC CASSPDRGTSYEQYF few TRBV5-1 15 TRBJ2-7 TRBD1
TGTGCCAGCAGCTTAGTAGGCCAGATAGATGAAAAACTGTTTTTT CASSLVGQIDEKLFF few TRBV7-2 15 TRBJ1-4 .
TGCAGCGTGGTGACAGGGGGCGCCGAGACCCAGTACTTC CSVVTGGAETQYF . TRBV29-1 13 TRBJ2-5 TRBD1
TGTGCCAGCAGCATAGAAATGACAGGCCCCGGAGGAAAGTTCTTC CASSIEMTGPGGKFF . TRBV5-4 15 TRBJ2-1 .
TGTGCCAGCAGCCTCCCCGGGAGTGGCAAAATCAGTCCCGAAGCTTTCTTT CASSLPGSGKISPEAFF few TRBV7-9 17 TRBJ1-1 .